These 7 T cell receptor beta chains share one sample of origin, sequenced in a study of blood T cell repertoires in COVID-19. Clones were sequenced by immunoSEQ multiplex PCR, and TCRdb holds only the in-frame ones, with some missing. This table holds 250,000 to 300,000 clones, 89% found once. The material sequenced was peripheral blood. Source of these receptors: a woman in her sixties with acute or convalescent COVID-19.

V is TRBV5-1 and J is TRBJ1-1, with 7 nucleotides matching TRBD1. The CDR3 consists of 13 residues. Trimming took 3 bases from V and 7 from J; bases not matched to a gene: 6. CDR1 and CDR2 (germline): SGHRS, YFSETQ. CDR3 DNA sequence: TGCGCCAGCAGCTATGAAACAGGGGATGAAGCTTTCTTT. The encoded protein is CASSYETGDEAFF.

V usage is TRBV11-2 and J usage is TRBJ1-3; no definite D call. The V gene lost 1 base and the J gene lost 2 bases, with 6 bases spanning the gap. The CDR3 has 14 residues. Germline CDR1 and CDR2: SGHAT and FQNNGV. The CDR3 protein is CASSLGVAGNTIYF. The CDR3 nucleotides are TGTGCCAGCAGCTTAGGAGTGGCTGGAAACACCATATATTTT. The full variable domain, with the rest looked up from reference TRBV11-2 and TRBJ1-3, is EAGVAQSPRYKIIEKRQSVAFWCNPISGHATLYWYQQILGQGPKLLIQFQNNGVVDDSQLPKDRFSAERLKGVDSTLKIQPAKLEDSAVYLCASSLGVAGNTIYFGEGSWLTVV.

This chain uses TRBV7-3 with TRBJ1-2; D is uncertain. The V gene lost 4 bases and the J gene lost 2 bases, with 8 bases spanning the gap. The CDR3 has 13 amino acids. Germline CDR1 reads SGHTA; CDR2 reads FQGTGA. The CDR3 here is CASSSGPNYGYTF. CDR3 bases: TGTGCCAGCAGCTCCGGTCCCAACTATGGCTACACCTTC.

Of note for this clone: A junction boundary mismatches the germline segment, possibly from a read error. The rearrangement links TRBV6-5 to TRBJ1-3; possible D gene TRBD1, 6 bases. Germline CDR1 and CDR2: MNHEY and SVGAGI. The CDR3 spans 14 residues. Here the CDR3 reads CASRDSLSRNTIYF. In nucleotides, the CDR3 is TGTGCCAGCAGGGACAGCCTCTCTCGAAACACCATATATTTT.

The chain recombines TRBV4-1 with TRBJ2-1, with D uncertain. Trimming took off 1 base at V and 8 bases at J, with 12 bases between the two ends. Germline-derived CDR1 and CDR2 are MGHRA and YSYEKL. The CDR3 is 14 amino acids. CDR3: CASSQVMLVDEQFF. The CDR3 coding sequence is TGCGCCAGCAGCCAAGTGATGCTAGTTGATGAGCAGTTCTTC.

V is TRBV28 and J is TRBJ1-5; no reliable D call. Per the germline V gene, CDR1 is MDHEN and CDR2 is SYDVKM. This CDR3 is 15 amino acids long. V shed 2 bases and J shed 0 bases, with 8 bases lying between them. The CDR3 DNA follows: TGTGCCAGCAGTTTAGGCGGGGATAGCAATCAGCCCCAGCATTTT. This codes for CASSLGGDSNQPQHF.

The chain uses TRBV10-1 and TRBJ2-1; 9 nucleotides match TRBD1. This CDR3 region has 15 residues. The germline gives CDR1 WNHNN, CDR2 SYGVQD (reference sequence). Trimming removed 10 bases from V and 7 bases from J; junction bases left unmatched: 14. The CDR3 DNA follows: TGCGCCACCGACGAAGCGGACAGGGGACGGAATGAGCAGTTCTTC. Its protein product is CATDEADRGRNEQFF.